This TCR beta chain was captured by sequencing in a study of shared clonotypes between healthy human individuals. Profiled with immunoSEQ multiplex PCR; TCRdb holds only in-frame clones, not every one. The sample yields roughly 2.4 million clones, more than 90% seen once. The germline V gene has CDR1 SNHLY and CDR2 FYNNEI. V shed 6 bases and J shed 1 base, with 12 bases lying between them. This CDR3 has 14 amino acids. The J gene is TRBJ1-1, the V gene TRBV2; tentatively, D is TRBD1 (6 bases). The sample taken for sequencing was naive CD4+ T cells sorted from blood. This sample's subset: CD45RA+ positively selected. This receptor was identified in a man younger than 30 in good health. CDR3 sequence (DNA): TGTGCCAGCAGGCGGATAGGGGGGAACACTGAAGCTTTCTTT. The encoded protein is CASRRIGGNTEAFF.